Here is one T cell receptor beta chain with its context. Its cognate antigen has yet to be identified. Base quality data are lacking; no much larger clone is found one base away. The sample comes from a study of early stage breast cancer tumors (dated by TCRdb to the late 2010s). Concerning the study at large: Of the roughly 17 invasive breast tumors, eleven to twelve were found to be estrogen receptor-positive, progesterone receptor-positive and HER2-negative. On average, each sample got about 9.6-fold read coverage. Of the roughly 12 ER+/PR+/HER2- tumors, eight were classified as invasive ductal carcinomas and four as invasive lobular carcinomas. Across all samples, 2,651,842 templates representing approximately 1,000,000 unique clonotypes were detected. Here is what the overall study found, with its caveats: Analysis by tumor subtype was prevented by the small cohort size. Enriched TCRB sequences shared across patients were found to be mostly commonly generated sequences that were unlikely to play an important role in the tumor microenvironment. Repertoires from blood and normal breast were more alike than repertoires from blood and tumor, and in about 85% of the 16 patients, comparing each tissue with blood separated tumor from normal. Compared with adjacent normal breast tissue, tumors had approximately 2.5-fold higher T cell density and higher clonality. Chain pairing and functional markers such as CD4, CD8 and FOXP3 were missed by bulk genomic DNA sequencing of unsorted cells.

The study profiled bulk TCR beta-chain repertoires in matched peripheral blood, tumor and adjacent normal breast tissue taken from about 16 patients with early-stage breast cancer. Before surgery, roughly 4.5-10 mL of whole blood was collected into EDTA tubes and then processed within 2 hours. Ficoll-Paque centrifugation in SepMate-50 tubes was used to isolate peripheral blood mononuclear cells. For storage in liquid nitrogen, PBMCs were cryopreserved as aliquots of about 1.9 to 4.5 million cells in around 90% FBS with 10% DMSO. The Qiagen AllPrep DNA/RNA Mini kit was used for genomic DNA extraction. The CDR3 holds 14 amino acids from the cysteine to the phenylalanine. Only the CDR3 DNA stays, 42 bases, in frame from base 1. Via the germline V gene, CDR1 is MNHNS and CDR2 SASEGT. V loses 4 bases, J loses 9 bases, and the germline ends lie 18 bases apart. Each sample was amplified as two independent genomic DNA replicates: roughly 0.5 ug for blood and about 1.4 ug for tumor or normal breast. TCRB sequencing of genomic DNA was carried out with the ImmunoSeq Intro kit according to the manufacturer's instructions. Multiplex PCR ran around 30 cycles with proprietary primers and spike-in control sequences for absolute quantification. Single-end 150-bp reads were used to sequence an 87-bp fragment spanning the CDR3 plus the flanking V and J genes. Each lane of an Illumina MiSeq using version 3.0 chemistry carried seven multiplexed samples, with two replicates per sample. In the paper's pipeline: Raw data were processed by the vendor's proprietary pipeline, with both replicates merged into one result per sample. Productive rearrangements sharing the V-gene family, CDR3 amino acid sequence and J-gene segment were defined as clonotypes. Clonality was computed as 1 minus the normalized Shannon entropy (Pielou evenness) of TCRB abundances. T cell density was estimated by dividing total templates by the number of input cells inferred from the DNA input amount. Total repertoire diversity and clonality were estimated with Recon using default parameters. Tumor-enriched clonotypes were defined as having over 0.1% abundance in tumor and at least 32-fold higher abundance than in normal breast. TCRdb re-hosts the immuneACCESS table, in-frame sequences only. Its copies lack some clones; in the studies checked, an unresolved V gene accounts for under half of them, and the cause for the rest is not known. That table is the source of V, J and clone size, and D and trimming were worked out from the DNA. The sample yields roughly 60,000 clones; about 80% were counted once. Of the sample, 3% to 3.5% falls within the top ten clones.

The clonotype comes from a person in their thirties with breast cancer. The rearrangement combines TRBV6-1 with TRBJ1-1; TRBD1 is perhaps the D gene, given 6 matching bases. Sequencing was done on a sample of blood. This receptor carries the CDR3 CASSGQGSSGKAFF. Here is the DNA: TGTGCCAGCAGTGGGCAGGGGTCCTCAGGGAAAGCTTTCTTT.